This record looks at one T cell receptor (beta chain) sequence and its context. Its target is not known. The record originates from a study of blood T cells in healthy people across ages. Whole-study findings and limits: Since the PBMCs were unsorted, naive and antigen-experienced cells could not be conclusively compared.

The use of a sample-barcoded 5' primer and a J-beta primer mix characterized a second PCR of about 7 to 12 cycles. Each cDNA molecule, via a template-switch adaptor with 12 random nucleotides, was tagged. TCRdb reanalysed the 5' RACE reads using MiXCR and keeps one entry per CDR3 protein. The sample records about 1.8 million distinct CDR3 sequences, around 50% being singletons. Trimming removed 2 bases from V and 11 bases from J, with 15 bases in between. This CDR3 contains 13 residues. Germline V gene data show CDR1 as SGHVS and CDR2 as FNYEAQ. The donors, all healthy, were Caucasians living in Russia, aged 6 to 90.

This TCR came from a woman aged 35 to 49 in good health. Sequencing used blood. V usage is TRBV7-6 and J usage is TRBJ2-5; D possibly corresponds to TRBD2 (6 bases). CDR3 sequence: CASSLNPEGGQYF. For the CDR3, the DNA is TGTGCCAGCAGCTTAAATCCGGAGGGCGGACAGTACTTC.